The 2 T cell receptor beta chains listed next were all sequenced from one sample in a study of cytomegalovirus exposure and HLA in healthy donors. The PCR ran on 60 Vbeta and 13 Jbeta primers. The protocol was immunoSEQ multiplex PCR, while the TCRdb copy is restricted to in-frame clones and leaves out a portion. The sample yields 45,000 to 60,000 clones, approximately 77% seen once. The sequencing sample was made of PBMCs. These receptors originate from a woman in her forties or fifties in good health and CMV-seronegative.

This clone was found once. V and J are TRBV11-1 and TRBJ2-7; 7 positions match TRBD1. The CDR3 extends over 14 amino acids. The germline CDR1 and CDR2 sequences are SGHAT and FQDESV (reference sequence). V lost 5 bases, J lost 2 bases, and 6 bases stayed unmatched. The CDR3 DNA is TGTGCCAGCAGCGGTAACAGGGGAACCTACGAGCAGTACTTC. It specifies CASSGNRGTYEQYF. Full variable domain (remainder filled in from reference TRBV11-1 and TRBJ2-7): EAEVAQSPRYKITEKSQAVAFWCDPISGHATLYWYRQILGQGPELLVQFQDESVVDDSQLPKDRFSAERLKGVDSTLKIQPAELGDSAMYLCASSGNRGTYEQYFGPGTRLTVT.

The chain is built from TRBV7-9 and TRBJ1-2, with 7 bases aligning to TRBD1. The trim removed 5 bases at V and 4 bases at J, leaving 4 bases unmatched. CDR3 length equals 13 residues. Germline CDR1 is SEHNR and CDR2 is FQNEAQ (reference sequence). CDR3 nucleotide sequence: TGTGCCAGCAGCCTGGGACAGAGCTATGGCTACACCTTC. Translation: CASSLGQSYGYTF.